Listed here are 4 T cell receptor beta chains from one sample, sequenced in a study of blood T cell repertoires in COVID-19. The protocol was immunoSEQ multiplex PCR, while the TCRdb copy is restricted to in-frame clones and leaves out a portion. The table shows 250,000 to 300,000 clones, with approximately 82% occurring only once. Sequencing input: peripheral blood. These receptors were obtained from a man older than 75 with acute or convalescent COVID-19.

V and J are TRBV29-1 and TRBJ1-3; 8 bases match TRBD1. Germline CDR1 and CDR2: SQVTM and ANQGSEA. The V segment lost 7 bases and the J segment 2 bases; nucleotides outside the gene matches: 4. The CDR3 runs to 13 residues. CDR3 region: CSAMTGAGNTIYF. CDR3 nucleotides: TGCAGCGCTATGACAGGGGCTGGAAACACCATATATTTT.

This sequence joins TRBV19 and TRBJ2-4, with D tentatively TRBD1 (6 bases). V gave up 1 base and J gave up 10 bases, with 11 bases separating them. This CDR3 has 13 residues. Per the germline V gene, CDR1 is LNHDA and CDR2 is SQIVND (reference sequence). CDR3 coding DNA: TGTGCCAGTAGTATAGTACAGGGAGATATTCAGTACTTC. This sequence encodes CASSIVQGDIQYF. The full variable domain, completed using reference TRBV19 and TRBJ2-4, is DGGITQSPKYLFRKEGQNVTLSCEQNLNHDAMYWYRQDPGQGLRLIYYSQIVNDFQKGDIAEGYSVSREKKESFPLTVTSAQKNPTAFYLCASSIVQGDIQYFGAGTRLSVL.

This chain links TRBV7-2 with TRBJ2-1, with D unclear. Trimming removed 2 bases at V and 3 bases at J, with 5 bases between. Germline V gene data show CDR1 as SGHTA and CDR2 as FQGNSA. The CDR3 totals 13 residues. CDR3 coding DNA: TGTGCCAGCAGCTTATCTCTCTACAATGAGCAGTTCTTC. Translation: CASSLSLYNEQFF.

V gene TRBV5-4 combines with J gene TRBJ1-2; D is undetermined. The ends were cut back, 2 bases at V and 3 bases at J, with 11 bases in the middle. The V gene's germline CDR1 is SGHNT and CDR2 YYREEE (reference sequence). This CDR3 spans 14 amino acids. CDR3 sequence: CASSLGNSDYGYTF. The CDR3 DNA follows: TGTGCCAGCAGCTTAGGTAACAGTGACTATGGCTACACCTTC. Full variable domain (missing parts from reference TRBV5-4 and TRBJ1-2): ETGVTQSPTHLIKTRGQQVTLRCSSQSGHNTVSWYQQALGQGPQFIFQYYREEENGRGNFPPRFSGLQFPNYSSELNVNALELDDSALYLCASSLGNSDYGYTFGSGTRLTVV.